The sequence of this T cell receptor beta chain was determined in a study of blood T cell repertoires in COVID-19. Across the study: Donors in the United States, Italy and Spain gave samples during acute or convalescent COVID-19.

Study processing details: Researchers report that nucleated cell counts were estimated from reference gene primer amplification. Assay: immunoSEQ multiplex PCR; the TCRdb copy retains only in-frame clones and omits some. The V and J calls and clone size come from that table; D and trimming were worked out from the DNA. The table lists just under 350,000 clones, 88% of them singletons, with approximately 7.4% in the top ten. A Seattle source enrolled patients during active infection and followed them longitudinally. The CDR3 contains 15 residues. Germline V gene sequence: CDR1 SGDLS, CDR2 YYNGEE. V shed 4 bases and J 4 bases; nucleotides not matched to a gene: 8.

The source is a woman in her 70s with COVID-19, enrolled during active disease. The rearrangement joins TRBV9 to TRBJ1-2, with 9 bases aligning to TRBD1. Sequencing used peripheral blood. The CDR3 DNA reads as TGTGCCAGCAGCCCCACGGGACAGGGCATCTATGGCTACACCTTC. Protein product: CASSPTGQGIYGYTF.